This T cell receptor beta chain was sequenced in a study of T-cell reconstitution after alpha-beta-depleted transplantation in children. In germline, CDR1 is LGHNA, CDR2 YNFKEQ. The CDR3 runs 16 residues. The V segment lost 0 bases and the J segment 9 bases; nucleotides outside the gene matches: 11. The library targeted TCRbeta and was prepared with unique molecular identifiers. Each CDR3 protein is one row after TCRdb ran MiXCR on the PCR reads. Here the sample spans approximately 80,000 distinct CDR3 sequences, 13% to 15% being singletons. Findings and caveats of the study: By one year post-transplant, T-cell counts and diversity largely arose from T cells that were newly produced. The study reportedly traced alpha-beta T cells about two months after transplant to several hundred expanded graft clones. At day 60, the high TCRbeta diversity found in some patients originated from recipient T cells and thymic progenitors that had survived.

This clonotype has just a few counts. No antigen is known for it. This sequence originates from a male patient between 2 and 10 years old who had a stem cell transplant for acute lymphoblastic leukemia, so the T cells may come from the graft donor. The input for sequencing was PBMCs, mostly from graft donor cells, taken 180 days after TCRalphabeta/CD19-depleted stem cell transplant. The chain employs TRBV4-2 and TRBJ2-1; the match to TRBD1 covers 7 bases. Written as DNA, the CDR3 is TGTGCCAGCAGCCAAGATAGGAAACAGGGGAGAGGTGAGCAGTTCTTC. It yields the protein CASSQDRKQGRGEQFF.